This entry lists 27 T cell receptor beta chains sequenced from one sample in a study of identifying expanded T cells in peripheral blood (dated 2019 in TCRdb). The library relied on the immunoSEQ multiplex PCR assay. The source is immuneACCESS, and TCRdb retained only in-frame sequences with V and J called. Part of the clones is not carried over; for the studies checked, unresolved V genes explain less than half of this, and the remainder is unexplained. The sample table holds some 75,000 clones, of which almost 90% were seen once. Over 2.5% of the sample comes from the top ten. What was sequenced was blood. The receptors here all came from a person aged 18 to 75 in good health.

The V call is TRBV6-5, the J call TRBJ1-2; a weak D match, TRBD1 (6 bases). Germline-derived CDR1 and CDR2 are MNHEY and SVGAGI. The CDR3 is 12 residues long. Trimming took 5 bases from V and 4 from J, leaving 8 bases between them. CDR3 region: CASSQQGYGYTF. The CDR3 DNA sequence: TGTGCCAGCAGTCAACAGGGCTATGGCTACACCTTC.

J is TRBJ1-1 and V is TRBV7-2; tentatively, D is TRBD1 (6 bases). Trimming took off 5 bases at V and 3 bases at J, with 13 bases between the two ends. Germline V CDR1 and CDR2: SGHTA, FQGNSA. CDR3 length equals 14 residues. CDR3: CASSGGPLHTEAFF. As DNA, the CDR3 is TGTGCCAGCAGCGGGGGCCCTTTACACACTGAAGCTTTCTTT.

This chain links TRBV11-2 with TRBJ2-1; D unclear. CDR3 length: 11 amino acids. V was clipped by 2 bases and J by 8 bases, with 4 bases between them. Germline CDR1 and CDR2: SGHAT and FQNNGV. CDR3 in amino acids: CASSLQHEQFF. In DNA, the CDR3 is TGTGCCAGCAGCTTACAGCATGAGCAGTTCTTC.

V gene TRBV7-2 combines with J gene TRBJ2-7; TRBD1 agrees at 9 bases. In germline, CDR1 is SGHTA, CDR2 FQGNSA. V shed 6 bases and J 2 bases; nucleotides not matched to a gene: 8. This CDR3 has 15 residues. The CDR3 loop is CASSYPGTGPYEQYF. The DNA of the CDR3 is TGTGCCAGCAGTTACCCCGGGACAGGGCCCTACGAGCAGTACTTC. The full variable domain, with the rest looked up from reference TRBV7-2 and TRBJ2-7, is GAGVSQSPSNKVTEKGKDVELRCDPISGHTALYWYRQSLGQGLEFLIYFQGNSAPDKSGLPSDRFSAERTGGSVSTLTIQRTQQEDSAVYLCASSYPGTGPYEQYFGPGTRLTVT.

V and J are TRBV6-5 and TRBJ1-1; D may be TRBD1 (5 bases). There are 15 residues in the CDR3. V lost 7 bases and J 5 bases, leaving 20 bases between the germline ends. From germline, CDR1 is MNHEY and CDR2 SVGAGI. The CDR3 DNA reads TGTGCCAGCAAGGGGAGGGAGAGGGGTACGACTGAAGCTTTCTTT. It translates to CASKGRERGTTEAFF.

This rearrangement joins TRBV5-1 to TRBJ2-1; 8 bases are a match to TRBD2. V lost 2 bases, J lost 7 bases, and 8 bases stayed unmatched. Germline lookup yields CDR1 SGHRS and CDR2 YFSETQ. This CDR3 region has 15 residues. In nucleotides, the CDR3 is TGCGCCAGCAGCTTTGGTGCGGGAGGTGCGAATGAGCAGTTCTTC. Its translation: CASSFGAGGANEQFF.

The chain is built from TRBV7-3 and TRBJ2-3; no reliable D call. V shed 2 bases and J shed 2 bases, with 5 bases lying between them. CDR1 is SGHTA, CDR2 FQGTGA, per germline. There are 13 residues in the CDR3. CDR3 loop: CASSLGITDTQYF. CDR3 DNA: TGTGCCAGCAGCTTAGGCATCACAGATACGCAGTATTTT.

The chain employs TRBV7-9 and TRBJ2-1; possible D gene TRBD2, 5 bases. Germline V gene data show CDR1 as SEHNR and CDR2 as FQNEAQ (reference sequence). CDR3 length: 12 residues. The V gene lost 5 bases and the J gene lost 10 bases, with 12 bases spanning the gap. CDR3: CASSAGLGEQFF. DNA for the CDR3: TGTGCCAGCAGCGCCGGACTTGGGGAGCAGTTCTTC. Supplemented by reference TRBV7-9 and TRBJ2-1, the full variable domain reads DTGVSQNPRHKITKRGQNVTFRCDPISEHNRLYWYRQTLGQGPEFLTYFQNEAQLEKSRLLSDRFSAERPKGSFSTLEIQRTEQGDSAMYLCASSAGLGEQFFGPGTRLTVL.

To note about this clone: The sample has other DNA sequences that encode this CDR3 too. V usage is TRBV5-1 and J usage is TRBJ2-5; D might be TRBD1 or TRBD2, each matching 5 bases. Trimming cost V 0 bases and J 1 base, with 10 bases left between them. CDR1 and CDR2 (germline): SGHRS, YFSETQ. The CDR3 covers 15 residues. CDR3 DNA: TGCGCCAGCAGCTTGGATGGTGGGGGCCAAGAGACCCAGTACTTC. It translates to CASSLDGGGQETQYF. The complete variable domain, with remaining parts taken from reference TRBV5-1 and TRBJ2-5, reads KAGVTQTPRYLIKTRGQQVTLSCSPISGHRSVSWYQQTPGQGLQFLFEYFSETQRNKGNFPGRFSGRQFSNSRSEMNVSTLELGDSALYLCASSLDGGGQETQYFGPGTRLLVL.

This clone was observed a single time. The DNA for the CDR3 is TGTGCCAGCAGCATCGACACAGATACGCAGTATTTT. Protein sequence: CASSIDTDTQYF. The chain links TRBV7-9 to TRBJ2-3; D unresolved. CDR1 and CDR2 from the germline V gene are SEHNR and FQNEAQ (reference sequence). This CDR3 has 12 amino acids. V lost 5 bases and J lost 2, with 5 bases in between.

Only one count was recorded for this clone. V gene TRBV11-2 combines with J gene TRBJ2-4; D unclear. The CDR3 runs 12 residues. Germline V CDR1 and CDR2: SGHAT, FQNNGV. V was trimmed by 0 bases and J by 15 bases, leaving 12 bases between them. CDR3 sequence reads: CASSLDTRSAYF. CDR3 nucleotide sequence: TGTGCCAGCAGCTTAGATACAAGGAGCGCGTACTTC.

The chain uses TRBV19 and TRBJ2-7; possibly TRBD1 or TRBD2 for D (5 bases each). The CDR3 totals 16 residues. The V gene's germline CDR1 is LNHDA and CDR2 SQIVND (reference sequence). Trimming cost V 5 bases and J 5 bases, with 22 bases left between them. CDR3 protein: CASSDPGAPRGNEQYF. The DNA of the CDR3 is TGTGCCAGTAGTGACCCCGGGGCTCCGCGTGGGAACGAGCAGTACTTC. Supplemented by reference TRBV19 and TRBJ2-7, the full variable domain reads DGGITQSPKYLFRKEGQNVTLSCEQNLNHDAMYWYRQDPGQGLRLIYYSQIVNDFQKGDIAEGYSVSREKKESFPLTVTSAQKNPTAFYLCASSDPGAPRGNEQYFGPGTRLTVT.

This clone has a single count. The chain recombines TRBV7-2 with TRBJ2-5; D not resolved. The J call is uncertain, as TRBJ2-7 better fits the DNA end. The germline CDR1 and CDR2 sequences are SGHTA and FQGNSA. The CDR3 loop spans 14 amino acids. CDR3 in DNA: TGTGCCAGCAGCTCCATGTCCTTGGGCTACGAGCAGTACTTC. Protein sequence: CASSSMSLGYEQYF.

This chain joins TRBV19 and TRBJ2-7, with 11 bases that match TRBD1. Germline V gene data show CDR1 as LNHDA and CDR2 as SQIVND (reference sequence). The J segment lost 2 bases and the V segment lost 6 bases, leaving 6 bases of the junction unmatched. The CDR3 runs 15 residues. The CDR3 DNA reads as TGTGCCAGTAGGATGACGGGACAGGGGGCCTACGAGCAGTACTTC. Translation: CASRMTGQGAYEQYF.

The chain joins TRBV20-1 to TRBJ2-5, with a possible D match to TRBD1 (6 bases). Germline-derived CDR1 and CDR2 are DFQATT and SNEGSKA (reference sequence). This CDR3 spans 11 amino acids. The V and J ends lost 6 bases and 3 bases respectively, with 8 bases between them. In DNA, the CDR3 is TGCAGTGCCAACAGGGAAGAGACCCAGTACTTC. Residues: CSANREETQYF.

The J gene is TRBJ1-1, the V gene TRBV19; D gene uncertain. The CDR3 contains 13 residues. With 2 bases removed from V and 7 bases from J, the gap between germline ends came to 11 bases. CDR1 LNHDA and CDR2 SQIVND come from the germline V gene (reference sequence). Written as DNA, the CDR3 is TGTGCCAGTAGTATAATGGCCCTAGGTGAAGCTTTCTTT. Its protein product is CASSIMALGEAFF.

For the CDR3, the DNA is TGTGCCAGCAGTTACTCAAGGGGCCGGGGGGGGACTGAAGCTTTCTTT. Encoded protein: CASSYSRGRGGTEAFF. This chain links TRBV6-6 with TRBJ1-1; tentatively, D is TRBD1 (5 bases). From germline, CDR1 is MNHNY and CDR2 SVGAGI (reference sequence). The CDR3 consists of 16 residues. Trimming took off 0 bases at V and 5 bases at J, with 16 bases between the two ends.

The CDR3 DNA reads TGTGCCAGCAGCTTTTCTGACAGAGGCAATGAGCAGTTCTTC. Amino acids: CASSFSDRGNEQFF. V is TRBV7-8 and J is TRBJ2-1; possibly TRBD1 for D (5 bases). Trimming removed 3 bases at V and 6 bases at J, with 12 bases between. Germline lookup yields CDR1 SGHVS and CDR2 FQNEAQ. CDR3 length equals 14 residues. The full variable domain, its missing parts supplied by reference TRBV7-8 and TRBJ2-1, is GAGVSQSPRYKVAKRGQDVALRCDPISGHVSLFWYQQALGQGPEFLTYFQNEAQLDKSGLPSDRFFAERPEGSVSTLKIQRTQQEDSAVYLCASSFSDRGNEQFFGPGTRLTVL.

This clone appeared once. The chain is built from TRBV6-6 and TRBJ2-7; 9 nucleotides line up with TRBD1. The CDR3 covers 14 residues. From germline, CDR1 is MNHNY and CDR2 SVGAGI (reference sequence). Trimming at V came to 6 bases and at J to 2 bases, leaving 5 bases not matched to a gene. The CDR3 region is CASSAGTGTYEQYF. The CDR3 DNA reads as TGTGCCAGCAGCGCGGGGACAGGGACCTACGAGCAGTACTTC.

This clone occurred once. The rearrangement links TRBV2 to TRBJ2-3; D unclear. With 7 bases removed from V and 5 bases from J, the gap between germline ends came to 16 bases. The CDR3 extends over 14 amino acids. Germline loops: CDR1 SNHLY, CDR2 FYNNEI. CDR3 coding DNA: TGTGCCAGCAAAAGTGAGTGGCAAGTAGATACGCAGTATTTT. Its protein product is CASKSEWQVDTQYF.

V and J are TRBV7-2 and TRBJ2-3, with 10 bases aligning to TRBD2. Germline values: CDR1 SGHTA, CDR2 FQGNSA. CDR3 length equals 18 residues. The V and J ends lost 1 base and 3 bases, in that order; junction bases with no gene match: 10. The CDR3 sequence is CASSLVFTSGGETDTQYF. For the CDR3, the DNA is TGTGCCAGCAGCTTAGTTTTTACGAGCGGGGGGGAAACAGATACGCAGTATTTT.

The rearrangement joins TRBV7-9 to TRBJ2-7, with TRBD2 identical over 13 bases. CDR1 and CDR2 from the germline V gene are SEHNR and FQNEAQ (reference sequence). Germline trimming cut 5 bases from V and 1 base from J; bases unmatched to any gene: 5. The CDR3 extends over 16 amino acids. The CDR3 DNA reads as TGTGCCAGCAGCCCACTAGCGGGAGGGGCATCCTACGAGCAGTACTTC. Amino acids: CASSPLAGGASYEQYF.

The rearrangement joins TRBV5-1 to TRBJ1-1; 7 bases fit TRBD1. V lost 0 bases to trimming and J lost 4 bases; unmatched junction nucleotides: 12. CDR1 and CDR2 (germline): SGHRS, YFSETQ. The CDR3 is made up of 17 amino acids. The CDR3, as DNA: TGCGCCAGCAGCTTGGTCCCCTTACAGGGGAGGGGCACTGAAGCTTTCTTT. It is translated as CASSLVPLQGRGTEAFF.

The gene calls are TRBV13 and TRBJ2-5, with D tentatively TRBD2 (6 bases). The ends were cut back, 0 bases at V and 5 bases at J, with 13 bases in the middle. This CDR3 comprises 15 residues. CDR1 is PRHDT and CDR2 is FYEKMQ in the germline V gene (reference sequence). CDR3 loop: CASSLGRLGGETQYF. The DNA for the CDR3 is TGTGCCAGCAGCTTAGGCCGCCTTGGAGGGGAGACCCAGTACTTC.

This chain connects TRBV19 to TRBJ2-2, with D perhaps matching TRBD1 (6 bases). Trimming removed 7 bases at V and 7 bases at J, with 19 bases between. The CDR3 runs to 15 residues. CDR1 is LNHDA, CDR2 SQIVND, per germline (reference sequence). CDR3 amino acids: CASTHLDRTGGELFF. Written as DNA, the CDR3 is TGTGCCAGTACCCATCTAGACAGGACCGGCGGGGAGCTGTTTTTT. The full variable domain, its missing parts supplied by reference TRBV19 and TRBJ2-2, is DGGITQSPKYLFRKEGQNVTLSCEQNLNHDAMYWYRQDPGQGLRLIYYSQIVNDFQKGDIAEGYSVSREKKESFPLTVTSAQKNPTAFYLCASTHLDRTGGELFFGEGSRLTVL.

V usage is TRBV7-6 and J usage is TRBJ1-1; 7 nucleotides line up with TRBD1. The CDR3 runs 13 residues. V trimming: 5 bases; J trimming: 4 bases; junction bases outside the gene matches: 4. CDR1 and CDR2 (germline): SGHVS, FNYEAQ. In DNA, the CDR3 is TGTGCCAGCAGCCCCGACAGGGTCACTGAAGCTTTCTTT. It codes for CASSPDRVTEAFF.

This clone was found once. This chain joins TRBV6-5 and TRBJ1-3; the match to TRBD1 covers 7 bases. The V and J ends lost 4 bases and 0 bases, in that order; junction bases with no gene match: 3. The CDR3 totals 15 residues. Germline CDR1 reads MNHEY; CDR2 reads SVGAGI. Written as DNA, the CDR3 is TGTGCCAGCAGTTCGACAGGGAACTCTGGAAACACCATATATTTT. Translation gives CASSSTGNSGNTIYF.